These 21 T cell receptor beta chains originate from one sample sequenced in a study of CD8 T cell repertoires and HIV-1 epitope variants. Measured with immunoSEQ multiplex PCR; TCRdb has only the in-frame clones, and not every one. In the table there are several thousand clones, less than 75% of which are singletons. The antigens these receptors bind are not known. Sequenced sample: cultured CD8+ T cells derived from PBMCs. The receptors stem from a male donor with HIV.

V is TRBV6-6 and J is TRBJ2-3; 9 nucleotides align to TRBD2. The CDR3 has 16 residues. The germline CDR1 and CDR2 sequences are MNHNY and SVGAGI (reference sequence). The ends lost 5 bases at V and 4 bases at J; junction bases unmatched: 10. Here the CDR3 reads CASSPTVAGAPDTQYF. CDR3 coding DNA: TGTGCCAGCAGTCCTACTGTAGCGGGAGCTCCAGATACGCAGTATTTT.

CDR3 sequence: CSVEGRGTHTGELFF. In DNA, the CDR3 is TGCAGCGTTGAGGGCCGGGGGACTCACACCGGGGAGCTGTTTTTT. This chain links TRBV29-1 with TRBJ2-2; maybe TRBD2 (6 bases). Germline CDR1 reads SQVTM; CDR2 reads ANQGSEA. The CDR3 extends over 15 amino acids. Deletions cut 3 bases from V and 3 bases from J, with 14 bases between.

This clone was observed a few times. The chain recombines TRBV5-1 with TRBJ2-7, with 8 bases lining up with TRBD2. Germline loops: CDR1 SGHRS, CDR2 YFSETQ. The V gene end was trimmed by 4 bases and the J gene end by 0 bases; junction bases not matched to a gene: 6. The CDR3 runs to 15 residues. DNA of the CDR3: TGCGCCAGCAGCCCTCTAGGGACTAGCTCCTACGAGCAGTACTTC. Its translation: CASSPLGTSSYEQYF.

The rearrangement uses TRBV27 and TRBJ1-1; D perhaps matches TRBD1 (6 bases). Trimming took off 4 bases at V and 1 base at J, with 16 bases between the two ends. The CDR3 has 16 amino acids. Germline V gene data show CDR1 as MNHEY and CDR2 as SMNVEV (reference sequence). The CDR3 nucleotides are TGTGCCAGCAGTTCCTTCCGGACAGACTCGAACACTGAAGCTTTCTTT. This codes for CASSSFRTDSNTEAFF.

The chain links TRBV27 to TRBJ1-6; 7 bases line up with TRBD1. The CDR3 has 11 residues. V dropped 4 bases and J dropped 14; count of bases not matched to a gene: 2. Germline V CDR1 and CDR2: MNHEY, SMNVEV (reference sequence). CDR3 DNA: TGTGCCAGCAGTTCCGGGACAGCCCTCCACTTT. Its protein is CASSSGTALHF.

The chain joins TRBV7-2 to TRBJ2-7; D may be TRBD1 (5 bases). The CDR3 loop spans 15 amino acids. The V and J ends lost 1 base and 0 bases respectively, with 10 bases between them. Per germline, CDR1 SGHTA and CDR2 FQGNSA. CDR3 amino acids: CASSLGTLSSYEQYF. The DNA of the CDR3 is TGTGCCAGCAGCTTAGGGACATTGAGCTCCTACGAGCAGTACTTC.

This clone has just one count. The rearrangement links TRBV7-2 to TRBJ2-7; 11 bases agree with TRBD2. The V gene end was trimmed by 3 bases and the J gene end by 3 bases; junction bases not matched to a gene: 1. CDR1 is SGHTA and CDR2 is FQGNSA in the germline V gene. The CDR3 consists of 14 residues. Written as DNA, the CDR3 is TGTGCCAGCAGCTTTGGGACTAGCGGCTACGAGCAGTACTTC. Protein: CASSFGTSGYEQYF.

The rearrangement joins TRBV4-3 to TRBJ1-1; possible D gene TRBD1, 5 bases. The germline CDR1 and CDR2 sequences are LGHNA and YSLEER. The CDR3 sequence is 17 residues long. V lost 0 bases and J 1 base, leaving 15 bases between the germline ends. CDR3 DNA sequence: TGCGCCAGCAGCCAAGACCCATTCTGGGGGGAGAACACTGAAGCTTTCTTT. It encodes CASSQDPFWGENTEAFF.

V is TRBV27 and J is TRBJ1-4; D is perhaps TRBD1 (5 bases). CDR1 is MNHEY and CDR2 is SMNVEV in the germline V gene (reference sequence). The CDR3 runs 17 residues. V was trimmed by 4 bases and J by 7 bases, leaving 22 bases between them. The chain's CDR3 is CASSSERETEQGEKLFF. The CDR3 DNA is TGTGCCAGCAGTTCAGAGCGGGAGACAGAGCAGGGTGAAAAACTGTTTTTT.

The rearrangement links TRBV7-9 to TRBJ2-7, with D possibly being TRBD2 (5 bases). Trimming removed 5 bases from V and 7 bases from J, with 15 bases in between. Germline assignment: CDR1 SEHNR and CDR2 FQNEAQ (reference sequence). This CDR3 is built from 13 residues. CDR3 sequence (DNA): TGTGCCAGCAGCCCCTTGAGGGTCTGGGAGCAGTACTTC. It is translated as CASSPLRVWEQYF.

This chain joins TRBV21-1 and TRBJ2-5. TRBV21-1 is designated a pseudogene. The CDR3 runs to 14 residues. Here the CDR3 reads CASCKGMEEETQYF. CDR3 bases: TGTGCCAGCTGCAAGGGGATGGAAGAAGAGACCCAGTACTTC.

This clone was counted a single time. The chain joins TRBV28 to TRBJ1-6, with D maybe TRBD1 (5 bases). Germline values: CDR1 MDHEN, CDR2 SYDVKM. The ends were cut back, 10 bases at V and 3 bases at J, with 10 bases in the middle. This CDR3 region has 13 residues. DNA of the CDR3: TGTGCCACACAGGTTTTCTATAATTCACCCCTCCACTTT. It translates to CATQVFYNSPLHF.

In its sample, this clone was seen a few times. This chain links TRBV5-8 with TRBJ2-5; TRBD2 might be the D (6 bases). The CDR3 has 16 amino acids. Germline V lookup: CDR1 SGHTS, CDR2 YDEGEE. Trimming stripped 4 bases from V and 0 bases from J, with 16 bases between. CDR3 in amino acids: CASSPGVRSYQETQYF. CDR3 DNA sequence: TGTGCCAGCAGCCCGGGGGTCAGGTCGTACCAAGAGACCCAGTACTTC.

V usage is TRBV4-2 and J usage is TRBJ2-1; 9 bases map to TRBD2. Trimming at V came to 2 bases and at J to 5 bases, leaving 13 bases not matched to a gene. The CDR3 sequence is 18 residues long. CDR1 and CDR2 (germline): LGHNA, YNFKEQ. The CDR3 sequence: CASSQPEDFGTSNNEQFF. The CDR3 DNA follows: TGTGCCAGCAGCCAACCTGAAGACTTCGGGACTAGCAACAATGAGCAGTTCTTC.

V gene TRBV11-2 combines with J gene TRBJ1-6; 11 nucleotides line up with TRBD1. J lost 10 bases, V lost 4 bases, and 3 bases had no gene match. The germline V gene encodes CDR1 SGHAT and CDR2 FQNNGV. The CDR3 totals 14 residues. The chain's CDR3 is CASSWDRGESPLHF. Written as DNA, the CDR3 is TGTGCCAGCAGCTGGGACAGGGGGGAATCACCCCTCCACTTT. Combining the CDR3 with reference TRBV11-2 and TRBJ1-6 gives the whole variable domain EAGVAQSPRYKIIEKRQSVAFWCNPISGHATLYWYQQILGQGPKLLIQFQNNGVVDDSQLPKDRFSAERLKGVDSTLKIQPAKLEDSAVYLCASSWDRGESPLHFGNGTRLTVT.

The rearrangement links TRBV28 to TRBJ2-1; D may be TRBD2 (5 bases). V lost 2 bases and J lost 5, with 10 bases in between. The CDR3 is 14 amino acids. CDR1 is MDHEN, CDR2 SYDVKM, per germline. The CDR3 sequence: CASSLLNGDNEQFF. The CDR3 nucleotides are TGTGCCAGCAGTTTACTAAACGGGGACAATGAGCAGTTCTTC. The full variable domain, completed using reference TRBV28 and TRBJ2-1, is DVKVTQSSRYLVKRTGEKVFLECVQDMDHENMFWYRQDPGLGLRLIYFSYDVKMKEKGDIPEGYSVSREKKERFSLILESASTNQTSMYLCASSLLNGDNEQFFGPGTRLTVL.

The chain carries TRBV19 and TRBJ1-1; no clear D. V lost 1 base, J lost 0 bases, and 6 bases lay in between. The CDR3 runs to 14 residues. Germline CDR1 reads LNHDA; CDR2 reads SQIVND (reference sequence). The CDR3 region is CASSIAPMNTEAFF. The CDR3 bases are TGTGCCAGTAGTATAGCCCCGATGAACACTGAAGCTTTCTTT.

The genes are TRBV6-5 and TRBJ2-3, with D unresolved. V was pared by 2 bases and J by 6 bases, with 9 bases between. The CDR3 sequence is 13 residues long. Germline V CDR1 and CDR2: MNHEY, SVGAGI. CDR3 residues: CASSYKGSDTQYF. As DNA, the CDR3 is TGTGCCAGCAGTTACAAAGGGTCGGATACGCAGTATTTT.

The chain carries TRBV28 and TRBJ1-1; D call uncertain. The V end lost 5 bases, the J end lost 2 bases, and 12 bases lay between the germline ends. This CDR3 has 14 residues. Germline CDR1 and CDR2: MDHEN and SYDVKM. The DNA of the CDR3 is TGTGCCAGCAGTCCGTTCGAGCGAAACACTGAAGCTTTCTTT. This translates into CASSPFERNTEAFF.

The V gene is TRBV19, the J gene TRBJ2-6; D remains ambiguous. The CDR3 runs to 13 residues. Germline assignment: CDR1 LNHDA and CDR2 SQIVND (reference sequence). V lost 8 bases, J lost 3 bases, and 8 bases lay in between. For the CDR3, the DNA is TGTGCCAGTCTTGTTCGTGGGGCCAACGTCCTGACTTTC. Amino acid sequence: CASLVRGANVLTF.

This chain uses TRBV5-1 with TRBJ2-7, with a weak D call TRBD1 (6 bases). The germline V gene encodes CDR1 SGHRS and CDR2 YFSETQ. CDR3 length equals 15 residues. V lost 0 bases to trimming and J lost 3 bases, with 13 bases between them. CDR3 region: CASSLETGTGYEQYF. The CDR3 nucleotides are TGCGCCAGCAGCTTGGAAACAGGGACGGGCTACGAGCAGTACTTC.